The sequence of this T cell receptor (beta chain) was determined in a study of T cell responses to AZD1222 COVID-19 vaccine. Notes on the study in general: Reportedly, close to half of spike-specific TCRs are directed against unmutated variant regions. Baseline serology detected seropositivity in only five to seven AZD1222 recipients. White British ancestry dominated among donors, who included more females, and clonal diversity was possibly underestimated. An increase in Spike-specific TCR breadth and depth was observed after two AZD1222 doses.

The data were produced by immunoSEQ multiplex PCR, yet TCRdb's version contains in-frame clones alone and is incomplete. There are tens of thousands of clones in the sample; roughly 84% occur only once, and approximately 22% lies in the top ten. Trimming left V 0 bases short and J 5 bases short, with 9 bases between. CDR1 and CDR2 (germline): LGHNA, YNFKEQ. The CDR3 is 14 residues long. A remark on this clone: Its antigen remains unknown.

This TCR derives from an adult in good health. The rearrangement links TRBV4-2 to TRBJ2-3; a possible D gene is TRBD1 (7 bases). This specimen was peripheral blood, taken on day 0 of MenACWY control vaccination. The CDR3 coding sequence is TGTGCCAGCAGCCAAGACAGGGGGGAAGATACGCAGTATTTT. Protein product: CASSQDRGEDTQYF.